This T cell receptor (beta chain) was captured by sequencing in a study of Graves' ophthalmopathy and Graves' hyperthyroidism. The overall study: Samples of peripheral blood were obtained at initial diagnosis, prior to treatment of any kind.

This clonotype was recorded a few times. As yet, its antigen is unknown. The germline CDR1 and CDR2 sequences are MGHDK and SYGVNS. V lost 8 bases and J 9 bases, leaving 17 bases between the germline ends. This CDR3 is built from 12 residues. Amplified material comprised TCR beta CDR3 regions derived from RNA transcripts. The authors performed first-round RT-PCR with HTBI primers and then a second-round multiplex PCR. TCRdb passed the multiplex PCR reads through MiXCR, listing each CDR3 protein once. The sample records some 750,000 distinct CDR3 sequences, approximately 40% being singletons. Study observations and caveats: Blood also carried most expanded thyroid clonotypes exceeding 0.001 frequency.

This clonotype was obtained from an adult man with Graves' ophthalmopathy. The sample taken for sequencing was peripheral blood. This chain uses TRBV25-1 with TRBJ2-7, with D perhaps being TRBD1 or TRBD2 (5 bases each). CDR3 in amino acids: CASGPGTLWQYF. In nucleotides, the CDR3 is TGTGCCAGCGGTCCCGGGACGCTCTGGCAGTACTTC.